This T cell receptor (beta chain) was documented in a study of shared clonotypes between healthy human individuals. As for this clone: Its antigen is currently unknown.

The assay was run at deep level. Clones were sequenced by immunoSEQ multiplex PCR, and TCRdb holds only the in-frame ones, with some missing. The sample lists around 2.1 million clones, just over 90% occurring once. CDR3 length: 15 amino acids. With 2 bases removed from V and 0 bases from J, the gap between germline ends came to 7 bases. Germline-derived CDR1 and CDR2 are MGHDK and SYGVNS. Findings and limits, study-wide: Limited genetic and exposure-history diversity came from having few donors.

Naive CD8 cells lacked CD45RO, underwent positive selection for CCR7 and left out terminally differentiated effector memory CD45RA+ cells. This rearrangement joins TRBV25-1 to TRBJ2-2; D call uncertain. The sequenced sample was naive CD8+ T cells from PBMCs. The source is a young man in good health. Some clones in this sample may be carry-over from other donors' samples. The chain's CDR3 is CASSERGPNTGELFF. In nucleotides, the CDR3 is TGTGCCAGCAGTGAACGCGGCCCGAACACCGGGGAGCTGTTTTTT.